This TCR beta chain was identified in a study of blood T cells in healthy people across ages. General study findings and limits: Higher naive T cell percentage went strongly together with higher TCR beta diversity. Both higher diversity and more naive CD4+ cells marked long-lived donors when set against aged donors. Age advanced and TCR beta diversity per million T cells fell, roughly linearly.

The CDR3 runs to 16 residues. V gave up 4 bases and J gave up 2 bases, with 16 bases separating them. Germline loops: CDR1 SGDLS, CDR2 YYNGEE. For this clonotype: The antigen remains undetermined.

Every sample had a minimum of 6 million PBMCs isolated. A J-beta primer mix and a sample-barcoded 5' primer were used in a second PCR of about 7 to 12 cycles. From the 5' RACE reads, TCRdb called clonotypes with MiXCR, one entry per CDR3 protein. The sample has 500,000 to 600,000 distinct CDR3 sequences; 27% are singletons. What was sequenced was blood. This TCR was sampled from a woman in her seventies in good health. The V gene is TRBV9, the J gene TRBJ2-1, with D maybe TRBD2 (6 bases). The chain's CDR3 is CASSLKVADTYNEQFF. The CDR3 nucleotides are TGTGCCAGCAGCCTCAAAGTAGCGGACACCTACAATGAGCAGTTCTTC.